The clone carrying this T cell receptor beta chain was seen a single time. Its specificity is not known. The data belong to a study of PD-1 blockade in classical Hodgkin lymphoma. Overall study context: Nivolumab was administered to patients intravenously at 3 mg/kg every 2 weeks. Study-level results: Reported baseline diversity: healthy donors highest, relapsed/refractory patients lowest.

The CDR3 runs to 15 residues. Germline-derived CDR1 and CDR2 are SGDLS and YYNGEE. Deletions cut 0 bases from V and 3 bases from J, with 13 bases between. With no exception, relapse followed autologous stem cell transplantation in all patients, and brentuximab vedotin exposure varied. Best outcomes ranged across complete response, partial response and progressive disease. Here immunoSEQ multiplex PCR was the method, and the copy in TCRdb shows in-frame clones only, minus some. The repertoire holds 45,000 to 50,000 clones, with over 60% as singletons. The clonotype was recovered from a human donor with classical Hodgkin lymphoma. The chain carries TRBV9 and TRBJ2-7, with D perhaps TRBD2 (7 bases). The specimen comprised peripheral blood mononuclear cells (PBMCs), sampled before the second cycle of nivolumab. The DNA of the CDR3 is TGTGCCAGCAGCGTAGCGGGGGGCAATAACTACGAGCAGTACTTC. Its translation: CASSVAGGNNYEQYF.